This is a list of T cell receptor beta chains from one sample in a study of blood T cell repertoires in COVID-19. The repertoire was sequenced with immunoSEQ multiplex PCR; TCRdb's copy has only in-frame clones and lacks some. The data show roughly 110,000 clones, 89% seen once. Sequencing input: peripheral blood. Source of these receptors: a man between 35 and 55 years old with active or convalescent COVID-19. CDR3s include the opening cysteine and the closing phenylalanine or tryptophan. A D gene is named only where the DNA matches it firmly. Not every row has a clone size; where given, it reads once, few, many or a size class.

D	size	V	J	CDR3	DNA
TRBD2	.	TRBV28	TRBJ2-2	CASSSPTGAGGELFF	TGTGCCAGCAGTTCCCCCACTGGAGCGGGGGGGGAGCTGTTTTTT
TRBD2	.	TRBV7-2	TRBJ2-1	CASSPHSGSSYNEQFF	TGTGCCAGCAGCCCCCATAGCGGGAGCTCCTACAATGAGCAGTTCTTC
.	.	TRBV10-3	TRBJ2-3	CAIKDSRTDTQYF	TGTGCCATCAAAGACAGCCGCACAGATACGCAGTATTTT
TRBD1	.	TRBV6-1	TRBJ2-7	CASSEGGQGVYEQYF	TGTGCCAGCAGCGAAGGGGGACAGGGGGTCTACGAGCAGTACTTC
.	.	TRBV7-2	TRBJ2-1	CASSLVSRGRGDEQFF	TGTGCCAGCAGCTTAGTCTCAAGGGGGAGGGGGGATGAGCAGTTCTTC
.	once	TRBV28	TRBJ1-1	CASSFTGFANTEAFF	TGTGCCAGCAGTTTCACGGGGTTCGCGAACACTGAAGCTTTCTTT
TRBD2	.	TRBV27	TRBJ2-1	CASSLTSTSYNEQFF	TGTGCCAGCAGTCTGACTAGCACTTCCTACAATGAGCAGTTCTTC
.	.	TRBV11-3	TRBJ2-1	CASSLGANNEQFF	TGTGCCAGCAGCTTAGGAGCAAACAATGAGCAGTTCTTC
.	.	TRBV7-2	TRBJ1-2	CASSLRMGQDYGYTF	TGTGCCAGCAGCTTAAGAATGGGACAAGACTATGGCTACACCTTC
TRBD1	once	TRBV6-4	TRBJ1-6	CASRTTGAGNSPLHF	TGTGCCAGCAGGACGACAGGGGCGGGTAATTCACCCCTCCACTTT
TRBD2	.	TRBV4-2	TRBJ2-6	CASSPTSAAGTSLPSGANVLTF	TGTGCCAGCAGCCCTACCTCGGCAGCCGGGACTAGCCTACCCTCTGGGGCCAACGTCCTGACTTTC
.	.	TRBV5-4	TRBJ1-4	CASSGGGGWGEKLFF	TGTGCCAGCAGCGGTGGTGGAGGGTGGGGTGAAAAACTGTTTTTT
TRBD2	.	TRBV28	TRBJ2-7	CASSLAGGGFSYEQYF	TGTGCCAGCAGTTTGGCGGGAGGGGGGTTCTCCTACGAGCAGTACTTC
.	.	TRBV6-2/TRBV6-3	TRBJ1-2	CASSVNPPYIYGYTF	TGTGCCAGCAGCGTAAACCCGCCGTACATCTATGGCTACACCTTC
TRBD1	.	TRBV19	TRBJ1-3	CATGTASGNTIYF	TGTGCCACCGGGACAGCCTCTGGAAACACCATATATTTT
.	.	TRBV28	TRBJ2-3	CASSFGQGGDTQYF	TGTGCCAGCAGTTTTGGCCAGGGGGGAGATACGCAGTATTTT
.	.	TRBV19	TRBJ2-1	CATPPGEQFF	TGTGCCACACCGCCCGGTGAGCAGTTCTTC
.	.	TRBV9	TRBJ2-2	CASSVRTNTGELFF	TGTGCCAGCAGCGTCAGGACGAACACCGGGGAGCTGTTTTTT
TRBD2	.	TRBV19	TRBJ2-2	CASRVLADTGELFF	TGTGCCAGTAGAGTACTAGCGGACACCGGGGAGCTGTTTTTT
.	.	TRBV10-3	TRBJ1-3	CAISSTENTIYF	TGTGCCATCAGTTCGACAGAGAACACCATATATTTT
TRBD1	.	TRBV4-3	TRBJ2-7	CASSQGTGVYEQYF	TGCGCCAGCAGCCAAGGGACAGGGGTCTACGAGCAGTACTTC
TRBD2	.	TRBV4-3	TRBJ2-2	CASSQGTSRGTGELFF	TGCGCCAGCAGCCAGGGGACTAGCAGGGGCACCGGGGAGCTGTTTTTT
.	.	TRBV12-5	TRBJ1-2	CASGLGGAAYGYTF	TGTGCTAGTGGTTTAGGGGGGGCAGCGTATGGCTACACCTTC
TRBD1	.	TRBV19	TRBJ2-7	CASRLTGVQREQYF	TGTGCCAGTAGATTGACAGGGGTTCAACGCGAGCAGTACTTC
.	.	TRBV7-2	TRBJ1-2	CASSGNPGWETTNYGYTF	TGTGCCAGCAGCGGAAACCCGGGATGGGAGACTACTAACTATGGCTACACCTTC
.	.	TRBV5-6	TRBJ2-7	CASSPTSGGNYEQYF	TGTGCCAGCAGCCCCACTAGTGGTGGAAACTACGAGCAGTACTTC
TRBD2	.	TRBV7-9	TRBJ2-1	CASSLLTGGNEQFF	TGTGCCAGCAGCTTACTAACGGGAGGGAATGAGCAGTTCTTC
.	.	TRBV6-5	TRBJ1-1	CGIGGTEGGTEAFF	TGTGGAATCGGGGGGACGGAGGGCGGCACTGAAGCTTTCTTT
TRBD1	.	TRBV7-2	TRBJ2-2	CASSLAAGTGEELFF	TGTGCCAGCAGCTTAGCAGCGGGGACAGGGGAGGAGCTGTTTTTT
TRBD2	.	TRBV7-4	TRBJ2-5	CASSLGCRLAGEGRVTQYF	TGTGCCAGCAGCTTAGGGTGTAGGCTAGCGGGAGAGGGGAGGGTGACCCAGTACTTC
.	.	TRBV7-2	TRBJ1-5	CASSFYSFNQPQHF	TGTGCCAGCAGCTTTTACAGTTTTAATCAGCCCCAGCATTTT
TRBD1	few	TRBV4-1	TRBJ1-4	CASSQAGTADEKLFF	TGCGCCAGCAGCCAAGCAGGGACAGCTGATGAAAAACTGTTTTTT
TRBD1	.	TRBV29-1	TRBJ1-1	CSVDRGTGIMNTEAFF	TGCAGCGTTGATAGGGGGACAGGAATCATGAACACTGAAGCTTTCTTT
TRBD1	.	TRBV29-1	TRBJ2-7	CSIREGAPFEQYF	TGCAGCATCCGTGAGGGGGCGCCGTTCGAGCAGTACTTC
TRBD2	.	TRBV6-5	TRBJ2-1	CASLSGSSYNEQFF	TGTGCCAGCCTGAGCGGGAGTTCCTACAATGAGCAGTTCTTC
TRBD2	.	TRBV30	TRBJ2-7	CAWSLAGNSYEQYF	TGTGCCTGGAGTCTAGCGGGAAACTCCTACGAGCAGTACTTC
.	.	TRBV4-3	TRBJ2-6	CASSQVGANSGANVLTF	TGCGCCAGCAGCCAAGTAGGAGCGAACTCTGGGGCCAACGTCCTGACTTTC
.	.	TRBV5-1	TRBJ2-1	CASSLTNEGVQFF	TGCGCCAGCAGCTTGACTAACGAGGGTGTTCAGTTCTTC
TRBD2	.	TRBV5-1	TRBJ2-5	CASSFNSGGEETQYF	TGCGCCAGCAGCTTTAATAGCGGGGGGGAAGAGACCCAGTACTTC
TRBD2	.	TRBV5-1	TRBJ2-2	CASSPGLDVNGELFF	TGCGCCAGCAGCCCGGGACTAGATGTCAACGGGGAGCTGTTTTTT
TRBD1	.	TRBV5-4	TRBJ1-2	CASSRGQDYGYTF	TGTGCCAGCAGTCGGGGACAGGACTATGGCTACACCTTC
.	.	TRBV9	TRBJ2-5	CASTEGPGGQETQYF	TGTGCCAGCACCGAGGGCCCGGGTGGACAAGAGACCCAGTACTTC
.	once	TRBV30	TRBJ1-4	CAWSRQGNEKLFF	TGTGCCTGGAGCAGGCAGGGGAATGAAAAACTGTTTTTT
.	once	TRBV28	TRBJ2-1	CASRTDNEQFF	TGTGCCAGCAGGACTGACAATGAGCAGTTCTTC
.	.	TRBV7-9	TRBJ1-1	CASTMIRWGDESNTEAFF	TGTGCCAGCACCATGATACGGTGGGGGGATGAATCGAACACTGAAGCTTTCTTT
.	.	TRBV2	TRBJ1-5	CASSPLQGLNQPQHF	TGTGCCAGCAGCCCTCTACAGGGCCTTAATCAGCCCCAGCATTTT
TRBD2	.	TRBV7-2	TRBJ2-7	CASSLEGLAGPIIHF	TGTGCCAGCAGCTTAGAAGGACTAGCGGGACCTATCATCCACTTC
TRBD2	.	TRBV5-1	TRBJ2-7	CASSLLRGELYEQYF	TGCGCCAGCAGCTTGCTTCGGGGGGAGCTCTACGAGCAGTACTTC
.	.	TRBV6-1	TRBJ2-3	CASSELGQDTQYF	TGTGCCAGCAGTGAACTGGGGCAGGATACGCAGTATTTT
.	.	TRBV5-4	TRBJ1-5	CASSSRGDSNQPQHF	TGTGCCAGCAGCTCCCGGGGGGATAGCAATCAGCCCCAGCATTTT
TRBD1	once	TRBV18	TRBJ1-2	CASSQTVGQGISYTF	TGTGCCAGCTCGCAGACCGTGGGACAGGGTATAAGCTACACCTTC
.	.	TRBV4-1	TRBJ2-1	CASSQDNRGSGIDEQFF	TGCGCCAGCAGCCAAGATAACAGAGGGAGTGGGATCGATGAGCAGTTCTTC
.	.	TRBV30	TRBJ1-5	CASTPKGAGQPQHF	TGTGCCTCCACCCCAAAAGGGGCCGGTCAGCCCCAGCATTTT